This paragraph reports one TCR beta chain. What it recognizes is unknown. The PCR used 60 Vbeta and 13 Jbeta primers. Assay used: immunoSEQ multiplex PCR; TCRdb lists only in-frame clones, some missing. The listing contains more than 50,000 clones. This sample was included in a study of cytomegalovirus exposure and HLA in healthy donors. This CDR3 is built from 16 residues. The germline V and J ends were trimmed by 0 bases and 8 bases, with 17 bases remaining between them. Germline V gives CDR1 SGHRS, CDR2 YFSETQ. Study outcomes and limitations: Productive rates of about 90% or about 30% were seen for most TCR beta V segments in an earlier analysis. The authors listed approximately 150 TCR beta chains as cytomegalovirus-associated.

Healthy individuals who donated bone marrow served as the donors. This rearrangement joins TRBV5-1 to TRBJ1-4; TRBD1 is a possible D gene (6 bases). The receptor was derived from a woman aged 40 to 50 in good health and CMV-seronegative. Sequenced sample: PBMCs. The CDR3 coding sequence is TGCGCCAGCAGCTTGGGGGGGTGGACAGCGGCAGAAAAACTGTTTTTT. It yields the protein CASSLGGWTAAEKLFF. The variable domain in full, with the rest retrieved from reference TRBV5-1 and TRBJ1-4, is KAGVTQTPRYLIKTRGQQVTLSCSPISGHRSVSWYQQTPGQGLQFLFEYFSETQRNKGNFPGRFSGRQFSNSRSEMNVSTLELGDSALYLCASSLGGWTAAEKLFFGSGTQLSVL.